Listed below are T cell receptor beta chains from one sample, sequenced in a study of blood T cell repertoires in COVID-19. The repertoire was sequenced with immunoSEQ multiplex PCR; TCRdb's copy has only in-frame clones and lacks some. The repertoire includes fewer than 300,000 clones, 80% to 95% of them detected once, and approximately 2.1% sits in the top ten. Source material: peripheral blood. The receptors were sampled from a woman aged 25-40 years with COVID-19, enrolled during active disease. CDR3s include the opening cysteine and the closing phenylalanine or tryptophan. Not all rows give a size; the values are once, few, many and, for expanded clones, a class.

clone_size,j_call,v_call,cdr3_aa
.,TRBJ1-1,TRBV7-9,CASSLTDADTEAFF
.,TRBJ1-2,TRBV7-9,CASSLEGWLDSPGYTF
.,TRBJ2-7,TRBV5-5,CASSRDRGGYEQYF
.,TRBJ2-3,TRBV12-3/TRBV12-4,CASSELLTDTQYF
many,TRBJ1-1,TRBV6-1,CASSESVGQGNTEAFF
.,TRBJ2-7,TRBV6-5,CASSYKRTGSMGEQYF
.,TRBJ1-1,TRBV19,CASSRQGGTEAFF
.,TRBJ2-5,TRBV7-9,CASSSTALAGGPWAQYF
.,TRBJ1-2,TRBV27,CASSFSQQGYGYTF
.,TRBJ2-4,TRBV5-1,CASSLAPGEEGNIQYF
.,TRBJ1-6,TRBV7-9,CASRRTQGYAPLHF
.,TRBJ1-5,TRBV30,CAWSVEAGQPQHF
few,TRBJ2-7,TRBV10-3,CAISEPHRSGSYEQYF
.,TRBJ2-3,TRBV7-8,CASRPGLSLDTQYF
.,TRBJ2-1,TRBV6-1,CASSGGLAGGYNEQFF
.,TRBJ1-1,TRBV5-1,CASSLGLGGLGNTEAFF
.,TRBJ2-5,TRBV11-3,CASSLVGGGGVETQYF
.,TRBJ2-7,TRBV21-1,CASSKVLVEQYF
few,TRBJ1-2,TRBV6-5,CASQRAQGGLYGYTF
.,TRBJ2-1,TRBV7-6,CFTGARNEQFF
.,TRBJ2-1,TRBV9,CASSAGLAEENEQFF
once,TRBJ1-2,TRBV19,CASSHRTNRDYGYTF
.,TRBJ1-5,TRBV10-2,CASGHQVNQPQHF
.,TRBJ2-2,TRBV5-4,CASSPLGTGGTGELFF
once,TRBJ1-2,TRBV9,CASSRDYGYTF
.,TRBJ2-5,TRBV9,CASSVSGQETQYF
.,TRBJ2-5,TRBV5-4,CASSRGTAEETQYF
.,TRBJ2-2,TRBV19,CASSDRGDHGELFF
.,TRBJ2-7,TRBV12-3/TRBV12-4,CASKRDTSYEQYF
.,TRBJ2-1,TRBV29-1,CSVEVPPAGTYNEQFF
.,TRBJ1-1,TRBV6-5,CASSYSQGEAFF
.,TRBJ2-7,TRBV20-1,CSASAALQGGPYEQYF
.,TRBJ2-5,TRBV11-3,CASSQGDLGQETQYF
.,TRBJ1-1,TRBV5-1,CASRASGGQMNTEAFF
.,TRBJ2-6,TRBV18,CASSPQVGGVPSGANVLTF
.,TRBJ2-1,TRBV12-2,CASRPKAKFYNEQFF
.,TRBJ2-2,TRBV10-1,CASSAQRGNTGELFF
.,TRBJ2-5,TRBV5-1,CASSLASGQGQETQYF
few,TRBJ1-5,TRBV4-1,CASSDTGRNQPQHF
.,TRBJ1-2,TRBV5-1,CASSLEGLANYGYTF
.,TRBJ1-2,TRBV14,CASSRETGNYGYTF
.,TRBJ2-2,TRBV27,CASSTLTTTGELFF
.,TRBJ1-1,TRBV5-4,CASSPGTLQYAFF
.,TRBJ2-4,TRBV7-2,CASSSGGLAGTKNIQYF
once,TRBJ2-1,TRBV7-3,CASSTGTSGIWDEQFF
.,TRBJ2-7,TRBV9,CASSVGLADEQYF
.,TRBJ1-1,TRBV7-2,CASSLHRAGNTEAFF
.,TRBJ1-2,TRBV28,CASSPGGNPLLYYGYTF